Below, one TCR beta chain is given with its context. The germline CDR1 and CDR2 sequences are LNHDA and SQIVND (reference sequence). The CDR3 sequence is 14 residues long. V was trimmed by 1 base and J by 1 base, leaving 7 bases between them. Generated by immunoSEQ multiplex PCR, the TCRdb table keeps only in-frame clones and is missing some. Among around 120,000 clones, 90% were seen once, and the ten largest hold more than 3%. This record belongs to a study of blood T cell repertoires in COVID-19. Sequenced material: peripheral blood. This TCR derives from a woman aged 55-70 years with COVID-19, enrolled during active disease. The chain uses TRBV19 and TRBJ1-1; no reliable D call. This CDR3 reads CASSIGETNTEAFF. The CDR3 nucleotides are TGTGCCAGTAGTATAGGGGAGACGAACACTGAAGCTTTCTTT.